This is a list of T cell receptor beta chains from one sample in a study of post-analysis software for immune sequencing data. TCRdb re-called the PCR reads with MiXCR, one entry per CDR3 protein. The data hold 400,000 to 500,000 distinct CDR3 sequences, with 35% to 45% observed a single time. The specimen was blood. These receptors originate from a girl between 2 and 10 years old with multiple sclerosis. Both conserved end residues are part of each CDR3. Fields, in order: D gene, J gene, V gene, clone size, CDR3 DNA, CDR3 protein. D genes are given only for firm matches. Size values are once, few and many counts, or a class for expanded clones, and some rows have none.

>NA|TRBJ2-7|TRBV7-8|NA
TGTGCCAGCAGCTTTACGGGTAGGGCCCACGAGCAGTACTTC
CASSFTGRAHEQYF
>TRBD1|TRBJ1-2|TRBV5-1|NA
TGCGCCAGCAGCTTGACCGGGACAGGGGGACAAGACTATGGCTACACCTTC
CASSLTGTGGQDYGYTF
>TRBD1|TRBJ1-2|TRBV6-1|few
TGTGCCAGCAGTAAATATTTTCTGACAGGGGACGAGGAAGGCTACACCTTC
CASSKYFLTGDEEGYTF
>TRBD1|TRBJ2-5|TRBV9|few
TGTGCCAGCAGCCAGGGGGCTCCGGAAGAGACCCAGTACTTC
CASSQGAPEETQYF
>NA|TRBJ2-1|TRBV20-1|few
TGCAGTGCTAGAGAAGCGGGTTACCCTTACAATGAGCAGTTCTTC
CSAREAGYPYNEQFF
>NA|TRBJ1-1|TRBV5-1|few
TGCGCCAGCAGCACCCGACAGAACACTGAAGCTTTCTTT
CASSTRQNTEAFF
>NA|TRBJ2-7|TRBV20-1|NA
TGCAGTGCGGAGGGGTTCTCCTACGAGCAGTACTTC
CSAEGFSYEQYF
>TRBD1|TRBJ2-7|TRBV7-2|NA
TGTGCCAGCAGCACGAGACAGGGGGCAAGTACCGAGCAGTACTTC
CASSTRQGASTEQYF
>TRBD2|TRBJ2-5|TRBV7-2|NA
TGTGCCAGCAGCTTCCCCATGACTAGCGGCCAAGAGACCCAGTACTTC
CASSFPMTSGQETQYF
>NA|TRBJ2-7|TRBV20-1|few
TGCAGTGCCCCCGGACCAAATCACGAGCAGTACTTC
CSAPGPNHEQYF
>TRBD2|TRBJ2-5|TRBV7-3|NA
TGTGCCAGCAGCTCAGGACTAGCGGGGGAAGAGACCCAGTACTTC
CASSSGLAGEETQYF
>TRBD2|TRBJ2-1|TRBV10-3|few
TGTGCCATCACCCCAACTAGCGGGGAGTACAATGAGCAGTTCTTC
CAITPTSGEYNEQFF
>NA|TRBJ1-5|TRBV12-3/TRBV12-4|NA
TGTGCCAGCAGTTTAAGGACGCCTCAGCCCCAGCATTTT
CASSLRTPQPQHF
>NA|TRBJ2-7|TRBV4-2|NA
TGTGCCAGCAGCCAAGATTACGGCAGGAGGCAAGGGGCTACGAGCGAGCAGTACTTC
CASSQDYGRRQGATSEQYF
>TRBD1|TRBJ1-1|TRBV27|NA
TGTGCCAGCAGTCCGGACAGGTCGATGGGGACTGAAGCTTTCTTT
CASSPDRSMGTEAFF
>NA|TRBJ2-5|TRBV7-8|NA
TGTGCCAGCAGCCCCGGCAGGCTCCTGCAAGAGACCCAGTACTTC
CASSPGRLLQETQYF
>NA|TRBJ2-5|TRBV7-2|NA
TGTGCCAGCAGCCAATTGGCCGGGACCGAACAAGAGACCCAGTACTTC
CASSQLAGTEQETQYF
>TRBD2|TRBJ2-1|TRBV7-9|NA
TGTGCCAGCAGCACCTCCTCGGGACTAGCGACGTCAACTCAGCAGTTCTTC
CASSTSSGLATSTQQFF
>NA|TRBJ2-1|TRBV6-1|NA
TGTGCCAGCAATAGTCAACTCTACAATGAGCAGTTCTTC
CASNSQLYNEQFF
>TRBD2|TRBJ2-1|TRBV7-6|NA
TGTGCCAGCAGCTTAGCACTAGCGGAGCAGTTCTTC
CASSLALAEQFF
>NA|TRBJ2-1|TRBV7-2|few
TGTGCCAGCAGCTTAGCGGTGGGACCTTCGTCCGATGAGCAGTTCTTC
CASSLAVGPSSDEQFF
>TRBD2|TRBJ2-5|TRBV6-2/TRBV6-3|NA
TGTGCCAGCAGTCACTCAGCGGGAGGCTACGAGACCCAGTACTTC
CASSHSAGGYETQYF
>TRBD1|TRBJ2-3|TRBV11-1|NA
TGTGCCAGCAGCTTATTCGGGACAGAAGAAGATACGCAGTATTTT
CASSLFGTEEDTQYF
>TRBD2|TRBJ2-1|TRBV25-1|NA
TGTGCCAGCAGTGACAAGGCAGGTAGACTAGCGGGAGTAAATGAGCAGTTCTTC
CASSDKAGRLAGVNEQFF
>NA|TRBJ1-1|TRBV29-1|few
TGCAGCGTTGAGGGGGTCTTGGTCACTGAAGCTTTCTTT
CSVEGVLVTEAFF
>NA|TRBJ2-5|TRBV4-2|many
TGTGCCAGCAGCGGCACCCAGTACTTC
CASSGTQYF
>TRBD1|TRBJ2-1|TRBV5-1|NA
TGCGCCAGCAGCTTGGGGGCCCAGGGGGCTTTCAATGAGCAGTTCTTC
CASSLGAQGAFNEQFF
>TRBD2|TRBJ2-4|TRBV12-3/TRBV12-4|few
TGTGCCAGCAGTTTGGGGACTACGGAGGACATTCAGTACTTC
CASSLGTTEDIQYF
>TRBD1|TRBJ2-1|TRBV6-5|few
TGTGCCAGCAGACACAAAACAGGGGGCTACAATGAGCAGTTCTTC
CASRHKTGGYNEQFF
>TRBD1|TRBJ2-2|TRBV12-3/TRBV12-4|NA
TGTGCCAGCAGTTTAGCGCACCTACGGGACAGGGTCACCGGGGAGCTGTTTTTT
CASSLAHLRDRVTGELFF
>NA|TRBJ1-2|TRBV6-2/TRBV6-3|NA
TGTGCCAGCAGTTCCCTATTAACCGGCCGTCTTGGGCTTTACTATGGCTACACCTTC
CASSSLLTGRLGLYYGYTF
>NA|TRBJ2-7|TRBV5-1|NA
TGCGCCAGCAGCTTAACCGGGCCGAATCGCGAGCAGTACTTC
CASSLTGPNREQYF
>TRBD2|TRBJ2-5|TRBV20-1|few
TGCAGTGCTGGACTAGCACAGGACCTGGGGGAGACCCAGTACTTC
CSAGLAQDLGETQYF
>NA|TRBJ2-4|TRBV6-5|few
TGTGCCAGCAGTTACTCGAGGGCACCCAAAAACATTCAGTACTTC
CASSYSRAPKNIQYF
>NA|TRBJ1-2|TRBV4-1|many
TGCGCCAGCAGCCATGCAATTTCTAACTATGGCTACACCTTC
CASSHAISNYGYTF
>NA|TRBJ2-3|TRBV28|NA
TGTGCCAGCAGTTGGGGCGGAGGGTACACAGATACGCAGTATTTT
CASSWGGGYTDTQYF
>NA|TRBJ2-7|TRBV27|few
TGTGCCAGCAGTTTAACCACAGGGTTGGGGCTCGAGCAGTACTTC
CASSLTTGLGLEQYF
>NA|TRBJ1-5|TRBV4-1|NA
TGCGCCAGCAGCAGATTAGGGATTCATCAGCCCCAGCATTTT
CASSRLGIHQPQHF